This entry lists 19 T cell receptor beta chains sequenced from one sample in a study of regulatory T cells in long-lasting Graves disease. In building TCR beta libraries, iRepertoire HTBI primers were used together with Arm-PCR of CDR3 regions. TCRdb used MiXCR to reprocess the multiplex PCR reads, holding one entry per CDR3 protein. The table lists around 460,000 distinct CDR3 sequences, 12% to 15% of them singletons. The time point here: newly diagnosed GD, antithyroid drugs for less than 3 months. Researchers made the TCR library from RNA that was extracted from PBMCs. The data also belong to a second study, concerning T cells in Graves' hyperthyroidism and ophthalmopathy.

Sequenced here: peripheral blood mononuclear cells (PBMCs), sampled at new diagnosis, from a patient treated with antithyroid drugs. These receptors all stem from a woman aged 50 to 60 with Graves disease.

The table lists this clonotype with many counts. The chain links TRBV5-1 to TRBJ2-7; 8 bases line up with TRBD1. The CDR3 loop spans 14 amino acids. The germline CDR1 and CDR2 sequences are SGHRS and YFSETQ. Unmatched junction bases numbered 9, after V lost 3 bases and J lost 7 bases. CDR3: CASSSRDRTGEQYF. The DNA of the CDR3 is TGCGCCAGCAGCTCGAGGGACAGGACTGGGGAGCAGTACTTC.

This clonotype was observed many times. This chain joins TRBV12-3 or TRBV12-4 and TRBJ2-5; a weak D match, TRBD1 (5 bases). The CDR3 runs to 17 residues. V shed 3 bases and J shed 2 bases, with 19 bases lying between them. The CDR3 DNA follows: TGTGCCAGCAGTTTGGGGCTGGGGCTTAACAGTCAAGAGACCCAGTACTTC. Translation gives CASSLGLGLNSQETQYF.

Concerning this clonotype: This may be a read error: a much more frequent sequence differs by one nucleotide. CDR3 sequence reads: CASSPPPFETEYF. The CDR3 DNA sequence: TGTGCCAGCTCACCACCCCCGTTCGAGACCGAGTACTTC. V is TRBV18 and J is TRBJ2-4, with D unclear. Germline V gives CDR1 KGHSH, CDR2 LQKENI. The CDR3 length is 13 residues. V was shortened by 0 bases and J by 14 bases, with 14 bases between the two germline ends.

The table lists this clonotype with many counts. The gene calls are TRBV6-5 and TRBJ2-7; a possible D gene is TRBD2 (5 bases). This CDR3 has 15 amino acids. Trimming took off 2 bases at V and 9 bases at J, with 20 bases between the two ends. Germline V gives CDR1 MNHEY, CDR2 SVGAGI. CDR3 sequence reads: CASSYREQSISAQYF. The CDR3 bases are TGTGCCAGCAGTTACCGGGAACAGTCGATCTCAGCGCAGTACTTC.

This chain's CDR3 is CSARTAPYNEQFF. For the CDR3, the DNA is TGCAGCGCCAGGACAGCCCCCTACAATGAGCAGTTCTTC. The chain employs TRBV29-1 and TRBJ2-1; D perhaps matches TRBD1 (6 bases). Per germline, CDR1 SQVTM and CDR2 ANQGSEA. Trimming took off 7 bases at V and 2 bases at J, with 12 bases between the two ends. CDR3 length equals 13 residues.

This clonotype has a handful of counts. This chain uses TRBV7-8 with TRBJ2-6; D ambiguous. Trimming took 2 bases from V and 2 from J, leaving 4 bases between them. Looked up from germline, CDR1 is SGHVS and CDR2 is FQNEAQ. The CDR3 spans 14 residues. CDR3 sequence (DNA): TGTGCCAGCAGCTTAATGGCTGGGGCCAACGTCCTGACTTTC. It translates to CASSLMAGANVLTF.

The chain combines TRBV27 with TRBJ2-5, with a weak D call TRBD1 (5 bases). CDR3 size: 17 residues. Germline V gene data show CDR1 as MNHEY and CDR2 as SMNVEV (reference sequence). The V gene lost 4 bases and the J gene lost 1 base, with 19 bases spanning the gap. CDR3 sequence (DNA): TGTGCCAGCAGTTCACATCAACCGACAGCGATCCAAGAGACCCAGTACTTC. Translation: CASSSHQPTAIQETQYF.

The chain uses TRBV30 and TRBJ2-3; 15 bases agree with TRBD2. Trimming cost V 1 base and J 3 bases; bases outside gene matches: 2. This CDR3 has 16 amino acids. Germline-derived CDR1 and CDR2 are GTSNPN and SVGIG (reference sequence). CDR3 residues: CAWSAGTSGRTDTQYF. CDR3 coding DNA: TGTGCCTGGAGTGCCGGGACTAGCGGGAGGACAGATACGCAGTATTTT.

This clonotype showed up many times. The chain is built from TRBV29-1 and TRBJ2-3; unclear D gene. V shed 1 base and J shed 0 bases, with 5 bases lying between them. Germline loops: CDR1 SQVTM, CDR2 ANQGSEA. The CDR3 extends over 13 amino acids. The DNA for the CDR3 is TGCAGCGTTGAAGTGCGCAGCACAGATACGCAGTATTTT. This encodes CSVEVRSTDTQYF.

The chain links TRBV12-3 or TRBV12-4 to TRBJ2-1, with no clear D. The V gene lost 1 base and the J gene lost 11 bases, with 15 bases spanning the gap. The CDR3 extends over 14 amino acids. The CDR3 region has the DNA TGTGCCAGCAGTTTAGGGGCCTATTCCTTAAAGCAGTTCTTC. Encoded protein: CASSLGAYSLKQFF.

Ten or more counts support this clonotype. V and J are TRBV27 and TRBJ2-5, with D unresolved. Germline V gene data show CDR1 as MNHEY and CDR2 as SMNVEV (reference sequence). The CDR3 length is 9 residues. Trimming took off 7 bases at V and 4 bases at J, with 1 base between the two ends. As DNA, the CDR3 is TGTGCCAGCATAGAGACCCAGTACTTC. As protein: CASIETQYF.

This clonotype has more than one count but fewer than ten. DNA of the CDR3: TGCGCCAGCAAGGGGCTCGAGGGTTCACCCCTCCACTTT. It codes for CASKGLEGSPLHF. This chain joins TRBV5-1 and TRBJ1-6, with a possible D match to TRBD1 (5 bases). Trimming removed 6 bases from V and 9 bases from J, with 13 bases in between. This CDR3 has 13 residues. The V gene's germline CDR1 is SGHRS and CDR2 YFSETQ.

This rearrangement joins TRBV6-1 to TRBJ1-5; 8 bases align to TRBD1. This CDR3 is built from 15 residues. Trimming took 5 bases from V and 2 from J; bases not matched to a gene: 5. In germline, CDR1 is MNHNS, CDR2 SASEGT. CDR3 amino acids: CASSPLTGGNQPQHF. For the CDR3, the DNA is TGTGCCAGCAGTCCTCTGACAGGGGGCAATCAGCCCCAGCATTTT.

V is TRBV11-3 and J is TRBJ2-7, with 8 nucleotides matching TRBD1. V was pared by 1 base and J by 2 bases, with 7 bases of the junction left unmatched. CDR1 is SGHNT and CDR2 is YENEEA in the germline V gene. The length of the CDR3 is 16 residues. The chain's CDR3 is CASSLGGGQGTYEQYF. CDR3 sequence (DNA): TGTGCCAGCAGCTTAGGGGGAGGACAGGGTACCTACGAGCAGTACTTC.

V usage is TRBV27 and J usage is TRBJ2-7; 13 bases are shared with TRBD2. CDR3 length: 16 amino acids. V lost 5 bases to trimming and J lost 0 bases; unmatched junction nucleotides: 4. CDR1 and CDR2 from the germline V gene are MNHEY and SMNVEV (reference sequence). CDR3 DNA: TGTGCCAGCAGTCCCCGGACTAGCGGGGGCTCCTACGAGCAGTACTTC. Residues: CASSPRTSGGSYEQYF.

This clonotype was seen repeatedly, ten times or more. The chain employs TRBV18 and TRBJ1-1; 8 nucleotides align to TRBD1. There are 14 residues in the CDR3. V lost 3 bases, J lost 3 bases, and 3 bases stayed unmatched. The germline V gene has CDR1 KGHSH and CDR2 LQKENI. Here the CDR3 DNA reads TGTGCCAGCTCACCCAGGGACAGGTACACTGAAGCTTTCTTT. This sequence encodes CASSPRDRYTEAFF.

This clonotype has more than one count but fewer than ten. The genes are TRBV9 and TRBJ1-2; 7 nucleotides line up with TRBD1. Looked up from germline, CDR1 is SGDLS and CDR2 is YYNGEE. This CDR3 comprises 16 residues. The ends lost 1 base at V and 0 bases at J; junction bases unmatched: 6. CDR3 in DNA: TGTGCCAGCAGCGTACACAGGGGTCCCGCTAACTATGGCTACACCTTC. Translation gives CASSVHRGPANYGYTF.

This clonotype was observed at least ten times. Here the CDR3 reads CASSYSEYTEAFF. The CDR3 DNA is TGTGCCAGCAGTTACTCAGAATACACTGAAGCTTTCTTT. V gene TRBV6-2 or TRBV6-3 combines with J gene TRBJ1-1, with D uncertain. V was cut by 0 bases and J by 3 bases, with 5 bases left in between. Germline loops: CDR1 MNHEY, CDR2 SVGEGT. This CDR3 region has 13 residues.

The table lists this clonotype with many counts. CDR3 DNA sequence: TGTGCCAGCAGCTTATTGGGACTAGCGGGCCAAGAGACCCAGTACTTC. This translates into CASSLLGLAGQETQYF. V gene TRBV7-2 combines with J gene TRBJ2-5; 12 bases map to TRBD2. The CDR3 covers 16 residues. CDR1 is SGHTA and CDR2 is FQGNSA in the germline V gene. V shed 2 bases, J shed 1 base, and the junction held 2 bases outside the gene matches.